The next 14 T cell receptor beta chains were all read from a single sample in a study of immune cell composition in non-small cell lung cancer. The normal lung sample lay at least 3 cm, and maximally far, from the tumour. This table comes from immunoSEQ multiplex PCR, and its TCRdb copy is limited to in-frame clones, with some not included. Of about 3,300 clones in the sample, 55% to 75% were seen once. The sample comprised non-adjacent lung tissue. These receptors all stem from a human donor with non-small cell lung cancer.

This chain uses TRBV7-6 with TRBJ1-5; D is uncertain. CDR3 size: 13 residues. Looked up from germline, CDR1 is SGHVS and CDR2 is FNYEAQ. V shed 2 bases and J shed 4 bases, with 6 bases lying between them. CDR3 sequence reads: CASSLRGNQPQHF. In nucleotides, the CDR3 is TGTGCCAGCAGCTTACGGGGTAATCAGCCCCAGCATTTT.

The CDR3 DNA is TGCGCCAGCAGCTTGATGGGGCAACTTGGAGATACGCAGTATTTT. Its translation is CASSLMGQLGDTQYF. The V and J genes are TRBV5-1 and TRBJ2-3; D might be TRBD1 (5 bases). Trimming pared 1 base from V and 5 bases from J, leaving 14 bases between. The germline V gene encodes CDR1 SGHRS and CDR2 YFSETQ. The CDR3 is 15 amino acids.

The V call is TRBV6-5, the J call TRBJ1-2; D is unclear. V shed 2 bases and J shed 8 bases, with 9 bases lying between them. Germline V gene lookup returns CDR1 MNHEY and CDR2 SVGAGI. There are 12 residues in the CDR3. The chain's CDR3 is CASSYPGAGYTF. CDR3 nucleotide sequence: TGTGCCAGCAGTTACCCAGGTGCCGGCTACACCTTC.

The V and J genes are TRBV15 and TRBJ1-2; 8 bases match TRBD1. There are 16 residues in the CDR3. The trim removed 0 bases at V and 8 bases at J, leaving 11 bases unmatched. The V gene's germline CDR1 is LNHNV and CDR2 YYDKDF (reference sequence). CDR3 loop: CATSRDQGAPGSGYTF. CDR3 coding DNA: TGTGCCACCAGCAGAGATCAGGGGGCCCCGGGGTCGGGCTACACCTTC.

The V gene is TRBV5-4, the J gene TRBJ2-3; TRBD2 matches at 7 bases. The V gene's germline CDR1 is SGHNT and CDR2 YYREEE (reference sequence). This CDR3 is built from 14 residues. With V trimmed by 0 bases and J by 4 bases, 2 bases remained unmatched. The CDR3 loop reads CASSLGLASDTQYF. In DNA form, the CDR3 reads TGTGCCAGCAGCTTGGGACTAGCTTCAGATACGCAGTATTTT.

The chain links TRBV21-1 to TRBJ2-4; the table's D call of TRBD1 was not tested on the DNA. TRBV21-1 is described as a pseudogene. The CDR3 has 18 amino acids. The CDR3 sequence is CASSGIRTASDLKNIQYF. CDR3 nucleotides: TGTGCCAGCAGCGGTATTAGGACAGCCTCGGACCTAAAAAACATTCAGTACTTC.

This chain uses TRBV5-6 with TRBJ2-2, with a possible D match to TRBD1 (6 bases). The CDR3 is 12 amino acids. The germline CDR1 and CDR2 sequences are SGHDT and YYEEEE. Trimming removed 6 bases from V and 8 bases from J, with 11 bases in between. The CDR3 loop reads CASKGDLGELFF. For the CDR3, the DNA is TGTGCCAGCAAGGGGGATCTAGGGGAGCTGTTTTTT. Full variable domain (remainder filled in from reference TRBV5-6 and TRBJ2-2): DAGVTQSPTHLIKTRGQQVTLRCSPKSGHDTVSWYQQALGQGPQFIFQYYEEEERQRGNFPDRFSGHQFPNYSSELNVNALLLGDSALYLCASKGDLGELFFGEGSRLTVL.

CDR3 amino acids: CASSLWGGTQETQYF. The CDR3 bases are TGTGCCAGCAGCTTATGGGGCGGCACCCAAGAGACCCAGTACTTC. The gene calls are TRBV7-3 and TRBJ2-5, with TRBD1 as a possible D gene (5 bases). CDR3 length: 15 residues. With 2 bases removed from V and 1 base from J, the gap between germline ends came to 11 bases. The V gene's germline CDR1 is SGHTA and CDR2 FQGTGA.

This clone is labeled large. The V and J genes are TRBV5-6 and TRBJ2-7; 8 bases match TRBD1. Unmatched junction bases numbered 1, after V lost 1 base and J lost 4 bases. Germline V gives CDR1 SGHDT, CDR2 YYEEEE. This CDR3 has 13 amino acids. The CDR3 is CASSLTGGYEQYF. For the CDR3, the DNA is TGTGCCAGCAGCTTGACAGGGGGGTACGAGCAGTACTTC.

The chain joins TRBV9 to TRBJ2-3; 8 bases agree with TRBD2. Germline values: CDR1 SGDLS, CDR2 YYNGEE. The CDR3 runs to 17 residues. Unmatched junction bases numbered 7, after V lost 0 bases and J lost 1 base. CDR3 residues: CASSVAPSGGGTDTQYF. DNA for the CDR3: TGTGCCAGCAGCGTAGCTCCCAGCGGGGGCGGCACAGATACGCAGTATTTT. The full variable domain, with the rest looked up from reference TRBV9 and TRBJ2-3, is DSGVTQTPKHLITATGQRVTLRCSPRSGDLSVYWYQQSLDQGLQFLIQYYNGEERAKGNILERFSAQQFPDLHSELNLSSLELGDSALYFCASSVAPSGGGTDTQYFGPGTRLTVL.

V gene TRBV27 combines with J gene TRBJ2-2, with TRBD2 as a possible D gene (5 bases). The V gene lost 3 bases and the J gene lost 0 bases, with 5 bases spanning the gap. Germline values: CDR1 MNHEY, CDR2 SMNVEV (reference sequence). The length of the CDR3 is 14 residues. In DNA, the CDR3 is TGTGCCAGCAGTTTCGGGACGAACACCGGGGAGCTGTTTTTT. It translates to CASSFGTNTGELFF.

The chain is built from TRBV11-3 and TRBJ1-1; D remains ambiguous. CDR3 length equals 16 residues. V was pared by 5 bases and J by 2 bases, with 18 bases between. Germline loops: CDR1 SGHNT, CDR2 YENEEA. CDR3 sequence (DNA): TGTGCCAGCAGCCGATCTAGAGAGGCGGTTAACACTGAAGCTTTCTTT. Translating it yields CASSRSREAVNTEAFF.

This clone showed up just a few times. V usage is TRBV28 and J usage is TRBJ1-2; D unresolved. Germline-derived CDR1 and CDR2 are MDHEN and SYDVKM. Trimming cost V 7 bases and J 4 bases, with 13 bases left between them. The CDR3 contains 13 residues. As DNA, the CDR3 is TGTGCCAGCAAATCAGGCGCGGGCTATGGCTACACCTTC. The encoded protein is CASKSGAGYGYTF.

In DNA, the CDR3 is TGTGCCAGCAGCTACAGAGGCACAGATACGCAGTATTTT. It codes for CASSYRGTDTQYF. The rearrangement uses TRBV9 and TRBJ2-3; D gene unclear. Trimming shortened V by 4 bases and J by 1 base, and 7 bases separated the two germline ends. Germline V gene sequence: CDR1 SGDLS, CDR2 YYNGEE. The CDR3 spans 13 residues.